This paragraph reports one TCR beta chain. This clonotype appeared a few times. What antigen it recognizes has not been identified. Per-base qualities were not stored, and no clone one base away is much larger. The data originate from a study of vaccination and CD4 T cells after COVID-19 (dated by TCRdb to between 2021 and 2024). Looking at the study overall: Six males and four females were included in the convalescent cohort, with two Hispanic individuals, seven Caucasians, two Asians and one multiracial person represented. Control cultures received a CEFX viral epitope pool as the positive control, an HIV-1 Nef peptide pool as the negative control, or no peptide. Post-vaccine blood samples were collected a median of about 72 days after the second vaccine dose, ranging from roughly 13 to 241 days. In ten to eleven COVID-19 convalescent patients and 4 infection-naive healthy vaccine recipients, researchers compared the spike-specific CD4+ TCR repertoire from before mRNA vaccination with the repertoire from after. Memory CD4+ T cell crossreactivity between SARS-CoV-2 and common cold coronavirus spike proteins was assessed at the TCR clonotype level in an earlier paper using these donors. Post-COVID blood samples from convalescent patients were collected a median of approximately 100 days after diagnosis, with a range of roughly 30 to 170 days. The cultures were stimulated with overlapping spike peptide pools from SARS-CoV-2 and from the common cold coronaviruses HCoV-NL63, HCoV-OC43 and HCoV-229E. Participants got two doses of the Pfizer-BioNTech BNT162b2 vaccine (n=8) or two doses of the Moderna mRNA-1273 vaccine (n=2).

Library construction relied on PCR. At the Johns Hopkins FTIC core, DNA from the cultured CD4+ T cells underwent TCR sequencing with the Oncomine TCR Beta short-read assay. The QIAamp micro DNA kit was used to extract genomic DNA from the cultured CD4+ T cells. Oncomine TCR Beta libraries from cultured CD4+ T cells were pooled with unique dual indexes and sequenced on an Illumina iSeq 100. The published analysis was carried out like this. Non-productive sequences were removed, and CDR3s that did not start with C, did not end with F or W, or were shorter than 7 amino acids were discarded. Antigen-specific clonotypes were identified with the MANAFEST web application by comparing peptide-stimulated wells with reference and other culture wells. To be called positive, a clone needed an FDR below 0.05, an odds ratio above 5, and a productive frequency above 0.1% in at least two of three replicate wells. A clonotype counted as cross-reactive if it showed significant expansion both in the SARS-CoV-2 spike wells and in at least one common cold coronavirus spike condition. Levenshtein distances (stringdist) and unrooted phylogenetic trees (ape) in R version 3.6.1 were used to assess CDR3 homology. TCRdb handled the public reads itself, with Q25 trimming in fastp and clone calling in MiXCR, and kept productive beta chains. Each record represents a unique CDR3 protein, reported with the most common genes and DNA among its rows. TCRdb's processing, not the study's, gives the V and J calls here. This sample holds 8,500 to 13,000 distinct CDR3 sequences; 25% to 35% were observed only once. The ten largest account for about an eighth of the sample.

The intended sense of this specimen's treatment or condition label: approximately 11-day PBMC culture with coronavirus spike peptide pools or control peptides (ViraFEST assay). CD4+ T cells from unexposed donors were collected before the COVID-19 pandemic (2011-2018). The study used the ViraFEST assay, which expanded antigen-specific T cells with peptide pools and then identified expanded clonotypes by TCR sequencing. PBMCs were cultured at roughly 2 million per well in IMDM supplemented with approximately 5% human AB serum and about 9.6 IU/ml IL-2, with approximately 9.2 ug/ml peptide pools added. On days 3 and 7, half of the culture medium was replaced with fresh IL-2-containing medium. After approximately 10 days of culture, CD4+ T cells were isolated by negative selection using the EasySep CD4+ T cell isolation kit. Unexposed donor CD4+ T cells were tested for reactivity to SARS-CoV-2 S and N and four common cold coronavirus spike pools, as cell number allowed. PBMCs were separated from whole blood using Ficoll-Paque Plus gradient centrifugation and then either used fresh or cryopreserved at -140C. In general, triplicate wells were set up for every culture condition. The leukapheresis product used for the unexposed donors was purchased from a commercial source.

V sheds 5 bases and J sheds 1 base, leaving 8 bases between their ends. The CDR3 contains 13 residues, cysteine and phenylalanine counted. This entry keeps only the CDR3 DNA: 39 bases, framed from base 1. Per the germline V gene, SGHVS is the CDR1 and FNYEAQ is the CDR2. Study-wide conclusions, independent of this receptor: An increase in the median number of SARS-CoV-2-reactive clonotypes from 21 after infection to a few dozen after vaccination was observed, but the change was not found to be significant. The study included relatively few convalescent patients and did not analyze early timepoints after natural infection. Of the vaccine-specific clones found in convalescent patients, nearly all (304 of 307) were mono-reactive for SARS-CoV-2 spike instead of being cross-reactive with common cold coronaviruses. Among convalescent patients, a median roughly 90% of the SARS-CoV-2-reactive clones seen after vaccination appeared only after vaccination, which suggests priming specific to the vaccine.

The chain employs TRBV7-6 and TRBJ1-1; confidence is insufficient to name the D gene. Sample: CD4+ T cells from blood, cultured in vitro. This sequence was found in a human donor in good health. The CDR3 region reads CASSGFKNTEAFF. The sequence in DNA is TGTGCCAGCAGCGGGTTCAAGAACACTGAAGCTTTCTTT.